This T cell receptor beta chain originates from a study of T-cell reconstitution after alpha-beta-depleted transplantation in children. Broader study findings: Surviving recipient T cells and thymic progenitors accounted for the high day-60 TCRbeta diversity observed in some patients. As was reported, about two months after transplant, alpha-beta T cells came from several hundred expanded graft clones.

The length of the CDR3 is 14 residues. The V and J ends lost 6 bases and 4 bases respectively, with 15 bases between them. The germline gives CDR1 MNHEY, CDR2 SVGAGI. Unique molecular identifiers were incorporated during preparation of the TCRbeta library. Using its own MiXCR run on the PCR reads, TCRdb lists one record per CDR3 protein. The data hold about 47,000 distinct CDR3 sequences, with around 56% observed a single time. As regards this clonotype: Its antigen is unknown.

This receptor was obtained from a boy in the first two years of life with SCID, due to receive a stem cell transplant. Material: peripheral blood, obtained before TCRalphabeta/CD19-depleted stem cell transplant. V usage is TRBV6-5 and J usage is TRBJ1-2; possibly TRBD1 for D (6 bases). CDR3 region: CASRAGRGVYGYTF. The CDR3, as DNA: TGTGCCAGCAGGGCTGGGAGGGGGGTCTATGGCTACACCTTC.